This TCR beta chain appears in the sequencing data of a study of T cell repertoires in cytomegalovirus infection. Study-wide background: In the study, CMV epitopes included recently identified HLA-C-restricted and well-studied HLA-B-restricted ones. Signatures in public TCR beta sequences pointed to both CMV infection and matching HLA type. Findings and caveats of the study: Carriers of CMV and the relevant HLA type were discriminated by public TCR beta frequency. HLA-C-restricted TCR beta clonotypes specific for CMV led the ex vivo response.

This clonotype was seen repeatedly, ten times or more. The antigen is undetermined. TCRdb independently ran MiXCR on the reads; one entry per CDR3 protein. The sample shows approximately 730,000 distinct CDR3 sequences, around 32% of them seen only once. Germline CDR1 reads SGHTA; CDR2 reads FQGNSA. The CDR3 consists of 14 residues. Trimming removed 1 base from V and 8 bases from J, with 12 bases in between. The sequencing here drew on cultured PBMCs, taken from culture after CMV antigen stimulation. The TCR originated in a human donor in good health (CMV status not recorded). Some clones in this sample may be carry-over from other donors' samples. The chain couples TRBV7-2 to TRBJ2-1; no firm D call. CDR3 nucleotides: TGTGCCAGCAGCTTAGTTTCAGTTCGGCATGAGCAGTTCTTC. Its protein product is CASSLVSVRHEQFF.